This T cell receptor (beta chain) was documented in a study of blood T cell repertoires in COVID-19. Study-level information: PBMCs, B-cell-depleted T cells, or T cells were the source of the cDNA or gDNA that made up the material.

Sequencing was performed with immunoSEQ multiplex PCR; in TCRdb, only in-frame clones are kept and a portion is missing. The sample holds hundreds of thousands of clones; about 90% are singletons and the top ten take less than 3.5%. With V trimmed by 0 bases and J by 1 base, 3 bases remained unmatched. Per germline, CDR1 SEHNR and CDR2 FQNEAQ (reference sequence). CDR3 size: 17 residues. The TCR originated in a woman younger than 35 who had recovered from COVID-19. Sequencing was done on a sample of peripheral blood. V and J are TRBV7-9 and TRBJ1-4; TRBD1 agrees at 9 bases. CDR3: CASSLAGQGGTNEKLFF. Here the CDR3 DNA reads TGTGCCAGCAGCTTAGCGGGACAGGGAGGAACTAATGAAAAACTGTTTTTT. The full variable domain, its missing parts supplied by reference TRBV7-9 and TRBJ1-4, is DTGVSQNPRHKITKRGQNVTFRCDPISEHNRLYWYRQTLGQGPEFLTYFQNEAQLEKSRLLSDRFSAERPKGSFSTLEIQRTEQGDSAMYLCASSLAGQGGTNEKLFFGSGTQLSVL.